These 24 T cell receptor beta chains were all obtained from the same sample, sequenced in a study of shared clonotypes between healthy human individuals. The protocol was immunoSEQ multiplex PCR, while the TCRdb copy is restricted to in-frame clones and leaves out a portion. The sample gives approximately 1.9 million clones, about 93% of which show up once; more than 1.5% is in the top ten. Naivety among CD8 cells was defined by CD45RO negativity and positive CCR7 selection, thereby excluding terminally differentiated effector memory CD45RA+ cells. The sample consisted of naive CD8+ T cells from PBMCs. The receptor source for this set is a man aged 18 to 30 in good health. Some clones in this sample may be carry-over from other donors' samples.

The chain has TRBV19 and TRBJ2-5; 11 positions agree with TRBD2. V was pared by 4 bases and J by 5 bases, with 15 bases of the junction left unmatched. CDR3 length: 18 amino acids. The germline V gene encodes CDR1 LNHDA and CDR2 SQIVND (reference sequence). CDR3 amino acids: CASSTHGIAGGPMETQYF. CDR3 bases: TGTGCCAGTAGTACCCATGGTATAGCGGGAGGGCCCATGGAGACCCAGTACTTC.

As to this clone: The identical CDR3 is also encoded by other nucleotide sequences in the sample. The chain joins TRBV9 to TRBJ2-2; TRBD2 matches 9 bases. Germline assignment: CDR1 SGDLS and CDR2 YYNGEE. V dropped 0 bases and J dropped 4; count of bases not matched to a gene: 4. This CDR3 is built from 16 residues. The CDR3 region is CASSVGGSGSTGELFF. The DNA for the CDR3 is TGTGCCAGCAGCGTAGGAGGTAGCGGGAGCACCGGGGAGCTGTTTTTT.

As for this clone: This same CDR3 is encoded by further DNA sequences in the sample. The genes are TRBV5-5 and TRBJ1-1, with D hard to call. The CDR3 covers 13 residues. Germline lookup yields CDR1 SGHKS and CDR2 YYEKEE (reference sequence). V gave up 2 bases and J gave up 1 base, with 6 bases separating them. The CDR3 is CASSFVRNTEAFF. In nucleotides, the CDR3 is TGTGCCAGCAGCTTTGTCCGGAACACTGAAGCTTTCTTT.

The J gene is TRBJ2-7, the V gene TRBV4-1, with 13 positions matching TRBD2. V lost 3 bases, J lost 4 bases, and 3 bases stayed unmatched. The length of the CDR3 is 15 residues. The germline V gene has CDR1 MGHRA and CDR2 YSYEKL. This CDR3 reads CASSHTSGRVYEQYF. CDR3 nucleotide sequence: TGCGCCAGCAGCCATACTAGCGGGAGGGTATACGAGCAGTACTTC.

The chain employs TRBV7-9 and TRBJ1-2; unclear D gene. V lost 8 bases and J 2 bases, leaving 12 bases between the germline ends. This CDR3 contains 13 residues. Germline V gene lookup returns CDR1 SEHNR and CDR2 FQNEAQ (reference sequence). For the CDR3, the DNA is TGTGCCAGCTTGCCCTGGGCCAACTATGGCTACACCTTC. Amino acid sequence: CASLPWANYGYTF. Based on the CDR3 plus reference TRBV7-9 and TRBJ1-2, the full variable domain is DTGVSQNPRHKITKRGQNVTFRCDPISEHNRLYWYRQTLGQGPEFLTYFQNEAQLEKSRLLSDRFSAERPKGSFSTLEIQRTEQGDSAMYLCASLPWANYGYTFGSGTRLTVV.

The J gene is TRBJ1-1, the V gene TRBV6-5; TRBD1 is a possible D gene (6 bases). The V end was cut by 6 bases, the J end by 1 base, with 15 bases between. This CDR3 region has 15 residues. The germline CDR1 and CDR2 sequences are MNHEY and SVGAGI. Here the CDR3 reads CASSTARTANTEAFF. CDR3 coding DNA: TGTGCCAGCAGCACTGCTCGGACAGCGAACACTGAAGCTTTCTTT.

With regard to this clone: In the same sample, other DNA sequences code for this CDR3. The J gene is TRBJ2-7, the V gene TRBV7-9; D might be TRBD1 (6 bases). Germline V CDR1 and CDR2: SEHNR, FQNEAQ (reference sequence). V lost 5 bases and J 2 bases, leaving 13 bases between the germline ends. CDR3 length: 14 amino acids. In nucleotides, the CDR3 is TGTGCCAGCAGCCCCTGGGACACAGCCTACGAGCAGTACTTC. Its protein is CASSPWDTAYEQYF.

V gene TRBV13 combines with J gene TRBJ1-3; D is unclear. Germline CDR1 is PRHDT and CDR2 is FYEKMQ (reference sequence). The CDR3 spans 15 residues. V was trimmed by 1 base and J by 0 bases, leaving 7 bases between them. DNA for the CDR3: TGTGCCAGCAGCTTAGAACAGAACTCTGGAAACACCATATATTTT. This codes for CASSLEQNSGNTIYF.

This chain connects TRBV5-5 to TRBJ1-2; D uncertain. The germline V gene has CDR1 SGHKS and CDR2 YYEKEE (reference sequence). Trimming shortened V by 2 bases and J by 4 bases, and 12 bases separated the two germline ends. The CDR3 sequence is 14 residues long. The CDR3 nucleotides read TGTGCCAGCAGCTTCGGGGATCCCGCCTATGGCTACACCTTC. Translation: CASSFGDPAYGYTF.

The CDR3 DNA sequence: TGTGCCAGTAGTATGTTCGGGGAGCTGTTTTTT. Translated: CASSMFGELFF. This rearrangement joins TRBV19 to TRBJ2-2; D is uncertain. This CDR3 has 11 residues. Germline-derived CDR1 and CDR2 are LNHDA and SQIVND (reference sequence). V lost 3 bases to trimming and J lost 7 bases, with 3 bases between them.

The CDR3 is CASSPDKGQALWGYTF. In nucleotides, the CDR3 is TGTGCCAGCTCACCCGACAAGGGACAGGCCCTGTGGGGCTACACCTTC. The chain joins TRBV18 to TRBJ1-2, with 8 bases that match TRBD1. The germline CDR1 and CDR2 sequences are KGHSH and LQKENI. The V gene end was trimmed by 3 bases and the J gene end by 8 bases; junction bases not matched to a gene: 14. The CDR3 spans 16 residues.

This chain links TRBV13 with TRBJ2-5, with a weak D call TRBD2 (6 bases). Deletions cut 4 bases from V and 11 bases from J, with 17 bases between. CDR3 length: 13 residues. The germline CDR1 and CDR2 sequences are PRHDT and FYEKMQ (reference sequence). CDR3 in amino acids: CASSSGTFIEQYF. CDR3 in DNA: TGTGCCAGCAGCTCCGGGACTTTCATTGAGCAGTACTTC. The full variable domain, with the rest looked up from reference TRBV13 and TRBJ2-5, is AAGVIQSPRHLIKEKRETATLKCYPIPRHDTVYWYQQGPGQDPQFLISFYEKMQSDKGSIPDRFSAQQFSDYHSELNMSSLELGDSALYFCASSSGTFIEQYFGPGTRLLVL.

The chain employs TRBV6-1 and TRBJ2-5; either TRBD1 or TRBD2 may fit D (5 bases each). The CDR3 extends over 15 amino acids. Germline V gene data show CDR1 as MNHNS and CDR2 as SASEGT. Trimming removed 0 bases from V and 10 bases from J, with 18 bases in between. DNA of the CDR3: TGTGCCAGCAGTGAAGCGGGACCCATGGGGCATGGCCAGTACTTC. As protein: CASSEAGPMGHGQYF.

The gene calls are TRBV6-5 and TRBJ2-5; 9 nucleotides align to TRBD2. Trimming cost V 4 bases and J 9 bases; bases outside gene matches: 12. The germline V gene has CDR1 MNHEY and CDR2 SVGAGI. This CDR3 spans 15 amino acids. This CDR3 is CASSSDAGGARAQYF. As DNA, the CDR3 is TGTGCCAGCAGTTCCGACGCGGGAGGGGCGAGGGCCCAGTACTTC.

This clone was observed a single time. The chain has TRBV19 and TRBJ1-4, with 8 nucleotides matching TRBD1. V was pared by 6 bases and J by 7 bases, with 13 bases of the junction left unmatched. There are 16 residues in the CDR3. Germline CDR1 reads LNHDA; CDR2 reads SQIVND (reference sequence). In DNA, the CDR3 is TGTGCCAGTAGGGACGGGATTGGCAGGGGGCTTGAAAAACTGTTTTTT. Translation: CASRDGIGRGLEKLFF.

The count of this clone is one. The J gene is TRBJ2-2, the V gene TRBV21-1; the table calls TRBD1, which could not be checked here. TRBV21-1 is classified as a pseudogene. This CDR3 is built from 18 residues. The CDR3 nucleotides are TGTGCCAGCAGCCCCCGAGCGTGGGACAGGGGGCGCATCGGGGAGCTGTTTTTT. This translates into CASSPRAWDRGRIGELFF.

The chain employs TRBV28 and TRBJ1-5, with D tentatively TRBD1 (5 bases). CDR1 is MDHEN and CDR2 is SYDVKM in the germline V gene. The CDR3 is made up of 14 amino acids. V was trimmed by 7 bases and J by 0 bases, leaving 10 bases between them. The CDR3 is CASMGEVSNQPQHF. Here the CDR3 DNA reads TGTGCCAGCATGGGGGAAGTTAGCAATCAGCCCCAGCATTTT.

This sequence joins TRBV29-1 and TRBJ2-3, with 11 bases lining up with TRBD2. Germline CDR1 and CDR2: SQVTM and ANQGSEA. The CDR3 is 18 residues long. V lost 7 bases to trimming and J lost 4 bases; unmatched junction nucleotides: 19. DNA of the CDR3: TGCAGCGCCGGCCCCGGGACTAGCGGATTTACAAGCTCAGATACGCAGTATTTT. This translates into CSAGPGTSGFTSSDTQYF.

The chain combines TRBV4-2 with TRBJ2-5; 10 bases are a match to TRBD1. Germline CDR1 and CDR2: LGHNA and YNFKEQ. V lost 4 bases to trimming and J lost 5 bases; unmatched junction nucleotides: 7. The CDR3 contains 15 residues. The CDR3 region has the DNA TGTGCCAGCAGCCCACCGGACAGGGGGATTGAGACCCAGTACTTC. It specifies CASSPPDRGIETQYF.

The chain carries TRBV28 and TRBJ1-1, with D possibly being TRBD1 (5 bases). The CDR3 contains 14 residues. V lost 3 bases, J lost 1 base, and 9 bases lay in between. Germline CDR1 is MDHEN and CDR2 is SYDVKM. This CDR3 reads CASSFQGTNTEAFF. CDR3 DNA sequence: TGTGCCAGCAGTTTTCAGGGAACGAACACTGAAGCTTTCTTT.

The chain is built from TRBV28 and TRBJ2-7; 8 bases are shared with TRBD2. The CDR3 is 16 residues long. Germline values: CDR1 MDHEN, CDR2 SYDVKM. With 6 bases clipped from V and 3 bases from J, the junction kept 13 bases outside the gene matches. CDR3 sequence (DNA): TGTGCCAGCAGCCCACGGGGCGGGAGGACTTTCTACGAGCAGTACTTC. Protein sequence: CASSPRGGRTFYEQYF. Combining the CDR3 with reference TRBV28 and TRBJ2-7 gives the whole variable domain DVKVTQSSRYLVKRTGEKVFLECVQDMDHENMFWYRQDPGLGLRLIYFSYDVKMKEKGDIPEGYSVSREKKERFSLILESASTNQTSMYLCASSPRGGRTFYEQYFGPGTRLTVT.

The chain recombines TRBV5-4 with TRBJ2-7; 7 bases map to TRBD2. The CDR3 is 15 amino acids. The V and J ends lost 1 base and 1 base, in that order; junction bases with no gene match: 5. In germline, CDR1 is SGHNT, CDR2 YYREEE (reference sequence). CDR3: CASSLRRETSYEQYF. CDR3 DNA sequence: TGTGCCAGCAGCTTGCGGCGGGAGACTTCCTACGAGCAGTACTTC.

The table lists this clone with a count of one. V usage is TRBV10-3 and J usage is TRBJ2-7; 7 positions agree with TRBD2. From germline, CDR1 is ENHRY and CDR2 SYGVKD. Trimming cost V 4 bases and J 1 base; bases outside gene matches: 7. The CDR3 runs 15 residues. The CDR3 loop is CAISGRDYESYEQYF. The CDR3 bases are TGTGCCATCAGTGGCCGGGACTACGAATCCTACGAGCAGTACTTC.

V gene TRBV11-2 combines with J gene TRBJ1-4, with D perhaps TRBD1 (6 bases). CDR3 length: 16 residues. The V end lost 2 bases, the J end lost 2 bases, and 12 bases lay between the germline ends. The germline CDR1 and CDR2 sequences are SGHAT and FQNNGV. The CDR3 region is CASSLYPQGTNEKLFF. DNA for the CDR3: TGTGCCAGCAGCTTATACCCCCAGGGGACTAATGAAAAACTGTTTTTT.